The TCR beta chain described here comes from a study of T-cell memory formation after mild COVID-19. General study results and limits: Among contracting clones, CD4+ were mainly CM/EM and CD8+ enriched in EMRA.

About this clonotype: Its antigen is unidentified.

5'RACE primed at constant segments yielded TCR alpha and TCR beta cDNA libraries bearing sample barcodes and UMIs. From the 5' RACE reads, TCRdb called clonotypes with MiXCR, one entry per CDR3 protein. The repertoire has about 600,000 distinct CDR3 sequences, about 20% of them found once; the top ten carry roughly 8.3%. V shed 2 bases, J shed 4 bases, and the junction held 10 bases outside the gene matches. This CDR3 spans 15 amino acids. Germline-derived CDR1 and CDR2 are DFQATT and SNEGSKA (reference sequence). Input material: PBMCs or a T cell subset sorted from them (not recorded which). The chain joins TRBV20-1 to TRBJ1-2; 7 nucleotides line up with TRBD1. The clonotype comes from an adult woman who had mild COVID-19 (a few samples of this study predate the infection). Cell type and time point are not known. The CDR3 is CSARPSTGVVYGYTF. The CDR3 DNA reads TGCAGTGCTAGACCCTCCACAGGGGTAGTCTATGGCTACACCTTC.